This record concerns one T cell receptor (beta chain) sequence. Per the original methods: By means of reference gene primer amplification, nucleated cell counts were estimated. Profiling relied on immunoSEQ multiplex PCR, and the TCRdb table lists in-frame clones only, not all of them. That table gives V, J and clone size, and the DNA gave D and trimming. Among 300,000 to 400,000 clones listed, about 87% were seen once. Germline lookup yields CDR1 MNHEY and CDR2 SVGAGI. The CDR3 runs to 14 residues. Trimming removed 6 bases at V and 1 base at J, with 10 bases between. The source of the sample is a study of blood T cell repertoires in COVID-19. Study at large: Specimens from acute and convalescent COVID-19 originated in the United States, Italy and Spain. T cells, B-cell-depleted T cells, or PBMCs provided the cDNA or gDNA that served as material.

During active infection, Seattle patients enrolled and were then monitored through disease. This chain joins TRBV6-5 and TRBJ1-5; D is unclear. The material sequenced was peripheral blood. The sequence derives from a man under 40 with COVID-19, enrolled during active disease. CDR3 nucleotide sequence: TGTGCCAGCAGCCTTAGCTGGAGCAATCAGCCCCAGCATTTT. Translating gives CASSLSWSNQPQHF.